This entry is about one TCR beta chain. Germline values: CDR1 MGHRA, CDR2 YSYEKL. With 1 base removed from V and 3 bases from J, the gap between germline ends came to 10 bases. The CDR3 loop spans 15 amino acids. This sample was included in a study of technical replicates of blood from several donors. Some clones are missing from TCRdb's copy, which holds only in-frame ones; the method was immunoSEQ multiplex PCR. The repertoire holds over 55,000 clones, with almost 98% as singletons. V gene TRBV4-1 combines with J gene TRBJ1-5; no clear D gene. Sequencing was carried out using T cells isolated from PBMCs. This receptor was identified in a human donor in good health. The CDR3 here is CASSQVSLPNQPQHF. CDR3 sequence (DNA): TGCGCCAGCAGCCAAGTATCTCTTCCCAATCAGCCCCAGCATTTT.